This T cell receptor beta chain is drawn from a study of early T cells in non-severe SARS-CoV-2 infection. Study in general: Unpaired chains resulted from sequencing bulk RNA of unsorted whole blood.

Each single cDNA molecule received a unique molecular identifier. TCRdb analysed the 5' RACE reads with MiXCR anew, one entry per CDR3 protein. The repertoire holds 74,000 or so distinct CDR3 sequences, with 9.5% to 15% as singletons. This CDR3 region has 12 residues. V was shortened by 4 bases and J by 0 bases, with 6 bases between the two germline ends. The germline V gene encodes CDR1 SQVTM and CDR2 ANQGSEA. This clonotype appeared a few times. This rearrangement joins TRBV29-1 to TRBJ1-1; D gene uncertain. Sequenced input: whole blood. The receptor's source is an adult who was a healthcare worker with PCR-confirmed SARS-CoV-2 infection or an uninfected control (not recorded which). Here the CDR3 reads CSVALMNTEAFF. CDR3 DNA sequence: TGCAGCGTTGCCCTAATGAACACTGAAGCTTTCTTT.